This T cell receptor beta chain originates from a study of blood T cell repertoires in COVID-19. V dropped 3 bases and J dropped 7 bases, with 14 bases sitting between them. The CDR3 contains 14 residues. The germline V gene has CDR1 SGDLS and CDR2 YYNGEE. Profiling relied on immunoSEQ multiplex PCR, and the TCRdb table lists in-frame clones only, not all of them. The table lists around 400,000 clones, more than 70% of them singletons, with around 1.2% in the top ten. The chain links TRBV9 to TRBJ1-5, with no clear D. The clonotype was recovered from a man in his forties with acute or convalescent COVID-19. The sequenced material came from peripheral blood. The CDR3 DNA sequence: TGTGCCAGCAGCGGGAGAGTCGGAGGCCAGCCCCAGCATTTT. Its protein product is CASSGRVGGQPQHF.